These 6 T cell receptor beta chains came from one sample sequenced in a study of regulatory T cells in long-lasting Graves disease. Building of the TCR beta libraries involved iRepertoire HTBI primers and Arm-PCR of CDR3 regions. TCRdb reprocessed the multiplex PCR reads with MiXCR, giving one entry per CDR3 protein. The table records over 450,000 distinct CDR3 sequences, 20% to 25% of them present only once. Indicated time point: persistent/refractory GD, antithyroid drugs over 5 years with positive TRAb. Isolated PBMC RNA provided the starting material for the TCR library. The sample was peripheral blood mononuclear cells (PBMCs), taken when the disease was refractory, from a patient treated with antithyroid drugs. The receptors originated from a female donor with Graves disease.

V gene TRBV5-8 combines with J gene TRBJ1-1; TRBD1 agrees at 7 bases. Germline values: CDR1 SGHTS, CDR2 YDEGEE. Unmatched junction bases numbered 10, after V lost 6 bases and J lost 5 bases. This CDR3 region has 14 residues. This chain's CDR3 is CASTRLTGTTEAFF. The DNA for the CDR3 is TGTGCCAGCACCCGGTTGACAGGGACAACTGAAGCTTTCTTT. Together with reference TRBV5-8 and TRBJ1-1, the CDR3 gives the full variable domain: EAGVTQSPTHLIKTRGQQATLRCSPISGHTSVYWYQQALGLGLQFLLWYDEGEERNRGNFPPRFSGRQFPNYSSELNVNALELEDSALYLCASTRLTGTTEAFFGQGTRLTVV.

V gene TRBV7-3 combines with J gene TRBJ2-1; 9 nucleotides align to TRBD2. This CDR3 is 16 amino acids long. Per germline, CDR1 SGHTA and CDR2 FQGTGA. Unmatched junction bases numbered 6, after V lost 2 bases and J lost 4 bases. This chain's CDR3 is CASSLAGGPPYNEQFF. The CDR3 DNA reads as TGTGCCAGCAGCTTAGCGGGAGGGCCCCCTTACAATGAGCAGTTCTTC.

This clonotype was observed many times. V gene TRBV11-1 combines with J gene TRBJ2-7; 9 bases map to TRBD1. V gave up 1 base and J gave up 3 bases; unmatched junction bases: 7. The germline V gene has CDR1 SGHAT and CDR2 FQDESV (reference sequence). The CDR3 sequence is 16 residues long. This CDR3 is CASSLVRGTGLYEQYF. Written as DNA, the CDR3 is TGTGCCAGCAGCTTAGTGCGGGGGACAGGGCTCTACGAGCAGTACTTC.

V gene TRBV6-1 combines with J gene TRBJ1-1; TRBD1 is a possible D gene (6 bases). Trimming took off 10 bases at V and 1 base at J, with 19 bases between the two ends. The germline V gene has CDR1 MNHNS and CDR2 SASEGT. This CDR3 is 15 amino acids long. CDR3 sequence (DNA): TGTGCCACCTCAGCGGGGACACTCAGGAACACTGAAGCTTTCTTT. Protein: CATSAGTLRNTEAFF.

Many counts were recorded for this clonotype. This rearrangement joins TRBV28 to TRBJ1-1; no definite D call. V was clipped by 4 bases and J by 0 bases, with 18 bases between them. The V gene's germline CDR1 is MDHEN and CDR2 SYDVKM. The CDR3 has 17 amino acids. CDR3 bases: TGTGCCAGCAGTTCGCCCGGGGTCCGCCAGCTGAACACTGAAGCTTTCTTT. Amino acids: CASSSPGVRQLNTEAFF.

This clonotype was detected ten times or more. The chain joins TRBV27 to TRBJ2-5; either TRBD1 or TRBD2 may supply D (5 bases each). CDR1 is MNHEY and CDR2 is SMNVEV in the germline V gene (reference sequence). The CDR3 covers 14 residues. V gave up 2 bases and J gave up 5 bases, with 12 bases separating them. CDR3 loop: CASSLRAGTETQYF. The CDR3 DNA is TGTGCCAGCAGTTTAAGGGCAGGGACGGAGACCCAGTACTTC.